This T cell receptor (beta chain) comes out of a study of blood T cell repertoires in COVID-19 (dated by TCRdb to the early 2020s). About the investigation overall: Collaborator samples came from the United States, Italy and Spain and covered acute and convalescent phases of COVID-19. The material from the prospective study consisted of cDNA or gDNA derived from T cells, B-cell-depleted T cells, or PBMCs. The dataset comprised deeply sampled blood TCRbeta repertoires from subjects exposed to, actively infected with, or recovered from COVID-19. The repertoires were made available in a free public database intended to serve as a resource for research on the immune response to SARS-CoV-2. Samples were obtained from the ongoing ImmuneRACE study (first 160 participants) and from some 1,300 subjects provided by 6 global collaborators. Sample metadata almost always included a de-identified subject ID, COVID-19 status, age in years and sex. Where available, HLA class I and class II types were taken from metadata supplied by the sample provider and were not determined by assay-based typing.

On this clone itself: There is no known antigen for this receptor. Per-base qualities were not stored, and no clone one base away is much larger. This same CDR3 is encoded by further DNA sequences in the sample.

TCRbeta CDR3 regions were amplified from genomic DNA using the immunoSEQ Assay, a bias-controlled multiplex PCR. Regarding the original processing steps: Nucleated cell counts per sample were estimated from amplification of reference gene primers within the assay. Sequence reads were collapsed and filtered to measure the absolute abundance of every unique TCRbeta CDR3 rearrangement. For each sample, productive Simpson clonality was calculated as the square root of Simpson's diversity index over productive rearrangements. TCRdb took over this immuneACCESS table, retaining in-frame rearrangements with V and J assigned. Such tables are incomplete; in checked studies, under half of the missing clones stem from an unresolved V gene, and the remainder is unexplained. D and trimming were read from the DNA, whereas the V and J calls and clone size are those reported in that table. Here the sample has roughly 300,000 clones; about 90% occur a single time. The ten largest account for approximately 7.8% of the sample.

A second Seattle source provided samples from volunteer blood donors who had recovered from COVID-19. Collaborating institutions collected whole blood in K2EDTA tubes following their own protocols. For TCRbeta analysis, collaborators shipped samples as frozen whole blood, isolated PBMCs, or DNA extracted from either of those sample types. Points the paper makes about the study in general: How much clinical and demographic metadata was included differed by source and by participant, and the metadata was provided uncurated.

From its cysteine to its phenylalanine, the CDR3 spans 13 amino acids. The kept DNA is CDR3 alone, 39 bases in frame from the first base. The germline V and J ends show losses of 3 bases and 2 bases respectively, and no gene match explains 3 bases of the junction. CDR1 and CDR2 were assigned from the germline V gene (reference sequence) as GTSNPN and SVGIG. This clonotype was obtained from a woman in her fifties or sixties who had recovered from COVID-19. Recombination linked TRBV30 to TRBJ1-2; 7 central nucleotides agree with TRBD1. The sample taken for sequencing was peripheral blood. The CDR3 here reads CAWRIQGNYGYTF. The DNA is TGTGCCTGGAGAATACAGGGGAACTATGGCTACACCTTC.